Each of the 27 T cell receptor beta chains below was sequenced from the same sample in a study of T cells after yellow fever vaccination. TCRdb used MiXCR to reprocess the 5' RACE reads, holding one entry per CDR3 protein. The sample carries some 390,000 distinct CDR3 sequences, roughly 6.1% recorded once. The source was PBMCs, collected 5 days after the yellow fever booster vaccination. The receptor source for this set is a man aged 25-40 years who received the YFV17D yellow fever vaccine.

This clonotype appeared a few times. The rearrangement uses TRBV7-3 and TRBJ2-5; TRBD2 matches 7 bases. This CDR3 is 16 amino acids long. After removal of 2 bases from V and 3 bases from J, the junction contained 9 bases not matched to a gene. From germline, CDR1 is SGHTA and CDR2 FQGTGA. CDR3 amino acids: CASSLATGGGKETQYF. The CDR3, as DNA: TGTGCCAGCAGCTTAGCAACTGGGGGGGGGAAAGAGACCCAGTACTTC.

The chain joins TRBV7-2 to TRBJ2-7, with 12 bases matching TRBD2. V was pared by 1 base and J by 1 base, with 8 bases of the junction left unmatched. The CDR3 is made up of 18 amino acids. Germline CDR1 reads SGHTA; CDR2 reads FQGNSA. The CDR3: CASSLVASGRAKSYEQYF. As DNA, the CDR3 is TGTGCCAGCAGCTTAGTCGCTAGCGGGAGGGCTAAATCCTACGAGCAGTACTTC.

This clonotype came up a few times. The rearrangement links TRBV12-3 or TRBV12-4 to TRBJ2-1, with D possibly being TRBD1 (6 bases). There are 13 residues in the CDR3. Trimming cost V 7 bases and J 7 bases, with 14 bases left between them. The chain's CDR3 is CASTPGQTNEQFF. The CDR3 nucleotides are TGTGCCAGCACCCCCGGACAGACGAATGAGCAGTTCTTC.

This sequence joins TRBV29-1 and TRBJ2-1; 7 bases align to TRBD1. The CDR3 runs to 14 residues. V lost 6 bases to trimming and J lost 0 bases; unmatched junction nucleotides: 5. Germline V gene sequence: CDR1 SQVTM, CDR2 ANQGSEA. The CDR3 reads CSVVQGSSYNEQFF. The DNA for the CDR3 is TGCAGCGTGGTACAGGGGAGCTCCTACAATGAGCAGTTCTTC.

This clonotype appeared many times. Relative to the germline gene, one junction end is altered; a read error may explain this. V and J are TRBV12-3 or TRBV12-4 and TRBJ2-1; a possible D gene is TRBD2 (6 bases). The CDR3 length is 12 residues. CDR3 DNA sequence: TGTGCCAGCAGATACCCCGGGGCTAGCGTGATCTTC. Translation gives CASRYPGASVIF.

This clonotype showed up many times. The chain has TRBV5-1 and TRBJ2-1; TRBD2 aligns across 14 bases. Germline CDR1 is SGHRS and CDR2 is YFSETQ. J was trimmed by 4 bases and V by 4 bases; bases with no gene match: 13. This CDR3 has 19 amino acids. The CDR3 region has the DNA TGCGCCAGCAGCCTCGGACTAGCGGGAGGAATGACTGAATACAATGAGCAGTTCTTC. It encodes CASSLGLAGGMTEYNEQFF.

This clonotype was observed a handful of times. The chain is built from TRBV7-8 and TRBJ2-7; 11 positions agree with TRBD2. Germline loops: CDR1 SGHVS, CDR2 FQNEAQ. CDR3 length: 19 residues. V shed 0 bases and J 3 bases; nucleotides not matched to a gene: 13. In DNA form, the CDR3 reads TGTGCCAGCAGCTTAGCGTCAATCATTAGCGGGAGGGCCATCTACGAGCAGTACTTC. Encoded protein: CASSLASIISGRAIYEQYF.

In regard to this clonotype: A much larger clone differs from this one at a single base, so this may be a read error. The chain is built from TRBV4-3 and TRBJ2-2; 8 nucleotides line up with TRBD1. Germline V gives CDR1 LGHNA, CDR2 YSLEER. This CDR3 has 14 residues. The CDR3 DNA reads as TGCGCCAGCAGCCTCCAGGGGGCCACCGGGGAGCTGGTTTTT. This sequence encodes CASSLQGATGELVF.

The chain uses TRBV7-8 and TRBJ2-3; perhaps TRBD2 as D (5 bases). This CDR3 has 16 residues. The germline CDR1 and CDR2 sequences are SGHVS and FQNEAQ. The V gene lost 1 base and the J gene lost 5 bases, with 16 bases spanning the gap. The CDR3 sequence is CASSLGAGLALDTQYF. CDR3 nucleotides: TGTGCCAGCAGCTTAGGGGCAGGCCTAGCACTAGATACGCAGTATTTT.

This clonotype appeared a few times. The chain has TRBV9 and TRBJ2-2; 8 positions agree with TRBD1. V lost 0 bases, J lost 1 base, and 5 bases stayed unmatched. Per germline, CDR1 SGDLS and CDR2 YYNGEE. This CDR3 is built from 17 residues. CDR3 nucleotides: TGTGCCAGCAGCGTAGGCGCCGGGACAGGGAACACCGGGGAGCTGTTTTTT. Amino acid sequence: CASSVGAGTGNTGELFF. The variable domain in full, completed from reference TRBV9 and TRBJ2-2, reads DSGVTQTPKHLITATGQRVTLRCSPRSGDLSVYWYQQSLDQGLQFLIQYYNGEERAKGNILERFSAQQFPDLHSELNLSSLELGDSALYFCASSVGAGTGNTGELFFGEGSRLTVL.

The chain couples TRBV6-1 to TRBJ2-3, with D perhaps TRBD1 or TRBD2 (6 bases each). V was trimmed by 9 bases and J by 14 bases, leaving 27 bases between them. The germline CDR1 and CDR2 sequences are MNHNS and SASEGT. The CDR3 is 14 residues long. CDR3 region: CASQGGGYVGRLYF. As DNA, the CDR3 is TGTGCCAGTCAAGGGGGAGGATATGTAGGCAGGCTGTATTTT.

This clonotype showed up just a few times. The chain combines TRBV28 with TRBJ2-1; 9 nucleotides line up with TRBD2. The V gene end was trimmed by 4 bases and the J gene end by 3 bases; junction bases not matched to a gene: 7. Germline V gene data show CDR1 as MDHEN and CDR2 as SYDVKM. The CDR3 runs 16 residues. The CDR3 DNA reads TGTGCCAGCAGTTCCCCTAGCGGGATAAACTACAATGAGCAGTTCTTC. Protein product: CASSSPSGINYNEQFF.

This clonotype was seen a few times. The J gene is TRBJ2-7, the V gene TRBV7-8; 7 nucleotides agree with TRBD1. This CDR3 has 13 amino acids. V dropped 7 bases and J dropped 1; count of bases not matched to a gene: 4. Germline lookup yields CDR1 SGHVS and CDR2 FQNEAQ. CDR3 region: CASTRQGSYEQYF. Written as DNA, the CDR3 is TGTGCCAGCACGAGACAGGGTTCCTACGAGCAGTACTTC.

The chain employs TRBV11-2 and TRBJ1-1; D gene unclear. Trimming removed 5 bases at V and 1 base at J, with 11 bases between. This CDR3 is 14 amino acids long. Germline V gene data show CDR1 as SGHAT and CDR2 as FQNNGV. The CDR3 loop reads CASSRRRSNTEAFF. As DNA, the CDR3 is TGTGCCAGCAGCCGAAGGCGCTCGAACACTGAAGCTTTCTTT.

The CDR3 DNA is TGTGCCACCAGCAGAGAAGGGGGGGGTTACGAGCAGTACTTC. It codes for CATSREGGGYEQYF. This chain connects TRBV15 to TRBJ2-7; a possible D gene is TRBD2 (7 bases). The V gene's germline CDR1 is LNHNV and CDR2 YYDKDF (reference sequence). The CDR3 length is 14 residues. Trimming took off 0 bases at V and 4 bases at J, with 10 bases between the two ends.

This clonotype has a handful of counts. The rearrangement links TRBV20-1 to TRBJ2-5; 9 nucleotides match TRBD2. CDR1 and CDR2 (germline): DFQATT, SNEGSKA (reference sequence). The V gene end was trimmed by 3 bases and the J gene end by 3 bases; junction bases not matched to a gene: 17. CDR3 size: 18 residues. CDR3 sequence (DNA): TGCAGTGCTAGGGAACCTCCGCCGGGACTAGCTGGGGAAGAGACCCAGTACTTC. As protein: CSAREPPPGLAGEETQYF.

The chain is built from TRBV5-8 and TRBJ2-2, with 9 bases lining up with TRBD2. Looked up from germline, CDR1 is SGHTS and CDR2 is YDEGEE. CDR3 length: 17 amino acids. Germline trimming cut 1 base from V and 5 bases from J; bases unmatched to any gene: 9. As DNA, the CDR3 is TGTGCCAGCAGCTTGTTAGCGGGAGTTGGAAAAACCGGGGAGCTGTTTTTT. Its translation: CASSLLAGVGKTGELFF.

The rearrangement links TRBV15 to TRBJ2-5; D is perhaps TRBD2 (6 bases). The ends were cut back, 6 bases at V and 2 bases at J, with 16 bases in the middle. The CDR3 has 15 amino acids. Germline values: CDR1 LNHNV, CDR2 YYDKDF (reference sequence). CDR3 sequence: CATRRSAGRQETQYF. DNA of the CDR3: TGTGCCACCAGGAGGAGCGCGGGGAGACAAGAGACCCAGTACTTC.

The table lists this clonotype with many counts. The rearrangement links TRBV5-1 to TRBJ2-7; 11 positions agree with TRBD1. The V and J ends lost 0 bases and 3 bases, in that order; junction bases with no gene match: 2. Germline-derived CDR1 and CDR2 are SGHRS and YFSETQ. This CDR3 has 15 residues. CDR3 coding DNA: TGCGCCAGCAGCTTGGCCGGGACAGGGGGCTACGAGCAGTACTTC. Translation: CASSLAGTGGYEQYF.

The J gene is TRBJ2-7, the V gene TRBV20-1; 7 bases are shared with TRBD1. V was clipped by 3 bases and J by 3 bases; unmatched bases: 8. The CDR3 extends over 14 amino acids. Germline V CDR1 and CDR2: DFQATT, SNEGSKA (reference sequence). The CDR3 nucleotides are TGCAGTGCTAGTCCCCCCCGGGACAGCTACGAGCAGTACTTC. Its protein product is CSASPPRDSYEQYF.

This chain connects TRBV11-2 to TRBJ2-3; 10 bases match TRBD2. CDR3 length equals 17 residues. CDR1 SGHAT and CDR2 FQNNGV come from the germline V gene. V lost 1 base, J lost 6 bases, and 10 bases stayed unmatched. This CDR3 is CASSLGRALAGRDTQYF. The CDR3 bases are TGTGCCAGCAGCTTAGGAAGGGCACTAGCGGGAAGGGATACGCAGTATTTT.

This chain joins TRBV7-2 and TRBJ2-7; 10 bases are shared with TRBD1. Germline V CDR1 and CDR2: SGHTA, FQGNSA. The CDR3 sequence is 14 residues long. Trimming at V came to 4 bases and at J to 5 bases, leaving 5 bases not matched to a gene. The CDR3 here is CASSWTGGGNEQYF. As DNA, the CDR3 is TGTGCCAGCAGCTGGACAGGGGGGGGAAACGAGCAGTACTTC.

In this sample, this clonotype turned up a few times. One junction end does not reproduce the germline sequence, and a read error may be involved. The chain is built from TRBV5-6 and TRBJ2-3, with 10 bases that match TRBD2. The CDR3 runs to 12 residues. Germline CDR1 and CDR2: SGHDT and YYEEEE. The CDR3 loop is CASSPRLAGCTF. The CDR3 nucleotides read TGTGCCAGCAGCCCTAGACTAGCGGGCTGTACTTTT. Looking up the rest from reference TRBV5-6 and TRBJ2-3 gives the full variable domain: DAGVTQSPTHLIKTRGQQVTLRCSPKSGHDTVSWYQQALGQGPQFIFQYYEEEERQRGNFPDRFSGHQFPNYSSELNVNALLLGDSALYLCASSPRLAGCTFGPGTRLTVL.

CDR3 coding DNA: TGCGCCACCCCCTTAAAGGGGCCCACCTCCTACGAGCAGTACTTC. Translating it yields CATPLKGPTSYEQYF. The V and J genes are TRBV5-1 and TRBJ2-7; weak D call: TRBD1 (5 bases). In germline, CDR1 is SGHRS, CDR2 YFSETQ. The V end lost 9 bases, the J end lost 0 bases, and 19 bases lay between the germline ends. The CDR3 runs 15 residues.

The sample holds many counts of this clonotype. The gene calls are TRBV7-8 and TRBJ1-3; 7 nucleotides match TRBD1. The junction had 7 bases not matched to a gene; V was cut back by 5 bases and J by 0 bases. Looked up from germline, CDR1 is SGHVS and CDR2 is FQNEAQ. The CDR3 totals 16 residues. CDR3: CASSLGTVGSGNTIYF. CDR3 DNA: TGTGCCAGCAGCCTAGGGACAGTGGGCTCTGGAAACACCATATATTTT.

This clonotype was observed a single time. A much larger clone is a single base away; this may be a read error. This is likely a read error, given that the CDR3 carries no conserved phenylalanine or tryptophan at its end. This chain joins TRBV18 and TRBJ2-7, with D perhaps matching TRBD1 or TRBD2 (7 bases each). Looked up from germline, CDR1 is KGHSH and CDR2 is LQKENI. V lost 6 bases and J 6 bases, leaving 24 bases between the germline ends. The CDR3 covers 16 residues. CDR3 bases: TGTGCCAGCTCCCAGGGGGGGAGCCTCAGTCTTCGCGAGCAGTACTCC. It codes for CASSQGGSLSLREQYS.

The chain combines TRBV12-2 with TRBJ2-7; the table's D call TRBD2 went unverified against the DNA. TRBV12-2 counts as a pseudogene. CDR3 length: 18 residues. The CDR3 spells CASRLALKLAGDLYEQYF. The DNA for the CDR3 is TGTGCAAGTCGCTTAGCGCTGAAACTAGCGGGAGACCTATACGAGCAGTACTTC.